The rows below give T cell receptor beta chains drawn from one sample of a study of T cell repertoires in cytomegalovirus infection. Their cognate antigens are unknown. Each CDR3 protein is one row after TCRdb ran MiXCR on the reads. Among about 900,000 distinct CDR3 sequences listed, around 31% were seen once. The sample consisted of cultured CD8+ T cells from PBMCs, taken from culture after CMV antigen stimulation. Every receptor here comes from a human donor in good health (CMV status not recorded). Some clones in this sample may be carry-over from other donors' samples. The conserved cysteine and the conserved F or W are not part of the CDR3 here. The size of a clone is reported for some rows only, either as once, few or many, or as a class for expanded clones.

j_call clone_size v_call cdr3_aa
TRBJ2-3 - TRBV7-9 ASSSLNMKGTDTQY
TRBJ2-7 - TRBV12-3/TRBV12-4 ANSQGQALYEQY
TRBJ1-2 - TRBV4-1 ASSQDQLSGDSYGYT
TRBJ2-1 once TRBV5-6 ASSLYLASGSSYNEQF
TRBJ2-1 few TRBV5-1 ASSLLDTPPPYNEQF
TRBJ2-1 - TRBV7-9 ASSTNDQGDHNEQF
TRBJ2-1 - TRBV14 ASSLLGGYPPYEQF
TRBJ2-1 - TRBV5-1 ASSLSQGSNEQF
TRBJ1-4 many TRBV7-2 ASSTGQGWEKLF
TRBJ2-1 - TRBV9 ASSVDYLPEQF